This T cell receptor (beta chain) was captured by sequencing in a study of blood T cell repertoires in COVID-19. Study context: PBMCs, B-cell-depleted T cells, or T cells provided the cDNA or gDNA that made up the material.

CDR1 and CDR2 from the germline V gene are MNHEY and SVGAGI. CDR3 length: 14 amino acids. The J segment lost 1 base and the V segment lost 6 bases, leaving 5 bases of the junction unmatched. TCRdb's copy holds only in-frame clones and misses some; the assay was immunoSEQ multiplex PCR. The data show approximately 170,000 clones, with about four fifths seen just once and about 11% held by the top ten. Material: peripheral blood. V is TRBV6-5 and J is TRBJ1-1; 7 bases are shared with TRBD1. This TCR derives from a woman aged 80 or older with active or convalescent COVID-19. The DNA for the CDR3 is TGTGCCAGCAGGCCCAGGGGGAGGAACACTGAAGCTTTCTTT. Translation gives CASRPRGRNTEAFF.